This T cell receptor beta chain was captured in a study of T cell responses to AZD1222 COVID-19 vaccine. General study results and limits: Repertoires were sampled only after the peak T cell response. White British ancestry dominated among donors, who included more females, and clonal diversity was possibly underestimated. Spike-specific TCR breadth rose after two AZD1222 doses, and depth rose as well. Per reports, nearly half of all spike-specific TCRs target regions that are unmutated in variants.

Measured with immunoSEQ multiplex PCR; TCRdb has only the in-frame clones, and not every one. The data show some 100,000 clones, about 90% seen once. With respect to this clone: What it binds is unknown.

CDR3 size: 14 residues. The germline gives CDR1 SGHVS, CDR2 FQNEAQ. V gave up 5 bases and J gave up 6 bases, with 14 bases separating them. This sequence was found in an adult in good health. This sample comprised peripheral blood, obtained on day 0 of AZD1222 vaccination. The genes are TRBV7-8 and TRBJ2-1; D remains unclear. The CDR3 DNA reads as TGTGCCAGCAGCCCCATCACCGTGGTCAATGAGCAGTTCTTC. As protein: CASSPITVVNEQFF.